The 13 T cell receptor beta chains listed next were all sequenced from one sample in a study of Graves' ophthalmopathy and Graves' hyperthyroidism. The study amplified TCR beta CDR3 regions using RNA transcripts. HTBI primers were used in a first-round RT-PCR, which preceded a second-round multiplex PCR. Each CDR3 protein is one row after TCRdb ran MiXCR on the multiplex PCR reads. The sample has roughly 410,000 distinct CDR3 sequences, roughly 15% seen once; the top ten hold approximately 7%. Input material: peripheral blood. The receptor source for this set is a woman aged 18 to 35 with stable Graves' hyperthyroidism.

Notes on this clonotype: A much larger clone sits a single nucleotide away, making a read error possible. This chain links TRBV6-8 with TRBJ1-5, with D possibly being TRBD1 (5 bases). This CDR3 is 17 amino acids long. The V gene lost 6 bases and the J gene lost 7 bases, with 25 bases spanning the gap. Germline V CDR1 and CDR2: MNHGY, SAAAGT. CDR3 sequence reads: CASSPKAPFGGKQPQHF. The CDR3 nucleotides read TGTGCCAGCAGCCCCAAGGCCCCCTTCGGGGGGAAACAGCCCCAGCATTTT.

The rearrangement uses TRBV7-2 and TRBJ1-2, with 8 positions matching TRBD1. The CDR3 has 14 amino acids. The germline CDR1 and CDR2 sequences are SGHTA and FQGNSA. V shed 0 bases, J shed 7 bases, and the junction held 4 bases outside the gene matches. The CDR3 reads CASSLAPGTGGYTF. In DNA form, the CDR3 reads TGTGCCAGCAGCTTAGCGCCCGGGACAGGTGGCTACACCTTC. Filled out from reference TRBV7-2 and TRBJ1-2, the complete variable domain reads GAGVSQSPSNKVTEKGKDVELRCDPISGHTALYWYRQSLGQGLEFLIYFQGNSAPDKSGLPSDRFSAERTGGSVSTLTIQRTQQEDSAVYLCASSLAPGTGGYTFGSGTRLTVV.

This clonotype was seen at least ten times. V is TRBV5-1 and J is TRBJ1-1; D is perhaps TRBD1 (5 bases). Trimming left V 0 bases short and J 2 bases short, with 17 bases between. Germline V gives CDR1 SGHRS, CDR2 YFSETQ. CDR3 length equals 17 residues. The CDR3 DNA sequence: TGCGCCAGCAGCTTGGTTCCAGGGCATGGGGACAACACTGAAGCTTTCTTT. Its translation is CASSLVPGHGDNTEAFF.

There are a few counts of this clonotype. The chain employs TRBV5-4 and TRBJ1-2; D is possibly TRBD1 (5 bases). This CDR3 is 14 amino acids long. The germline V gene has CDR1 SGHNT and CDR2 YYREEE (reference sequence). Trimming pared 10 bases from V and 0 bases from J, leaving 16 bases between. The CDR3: CAAKGEVSNYGYTF. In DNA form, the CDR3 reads TGTGCCGCTAAAGGGGAAGTCTCTAACTATGGCTACACCTTC.

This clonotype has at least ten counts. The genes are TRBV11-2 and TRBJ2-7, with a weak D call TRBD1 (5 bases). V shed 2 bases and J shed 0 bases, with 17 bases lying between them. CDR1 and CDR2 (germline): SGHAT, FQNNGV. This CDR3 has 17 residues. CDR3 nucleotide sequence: TGTGCCAGCAGCTTAAGGCGACGGAACAGGTCCTCCTACGAGCAGTACTTC. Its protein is CASSLRRRNRSSYEQYF.

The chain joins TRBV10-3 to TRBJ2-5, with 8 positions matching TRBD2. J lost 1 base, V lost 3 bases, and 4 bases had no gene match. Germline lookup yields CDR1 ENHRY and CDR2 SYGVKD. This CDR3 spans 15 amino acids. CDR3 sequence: CAISDGGGPQETQYF. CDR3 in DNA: TGTGCCATCAGTGATGGCGGGGGGCCCCAAGAGACCCAGTACTTC.

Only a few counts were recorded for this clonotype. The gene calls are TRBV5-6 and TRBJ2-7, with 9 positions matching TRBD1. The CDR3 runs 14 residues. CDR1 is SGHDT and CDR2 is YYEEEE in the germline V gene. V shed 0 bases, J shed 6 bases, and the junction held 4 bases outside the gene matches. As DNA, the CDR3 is TGTGCCAGCAGCTTGGACAGGGGGCCGTCCGAGCAGTACTTC. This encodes CASSLDRGPSEQYF.

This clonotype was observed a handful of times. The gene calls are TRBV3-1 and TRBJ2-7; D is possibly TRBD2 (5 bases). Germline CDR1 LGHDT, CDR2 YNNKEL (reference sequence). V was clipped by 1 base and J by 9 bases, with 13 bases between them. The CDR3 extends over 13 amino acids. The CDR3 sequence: CASSQGRGRRQYF. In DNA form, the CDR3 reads TGTGCCAGCAGCCAAGGCCGGGGTAGGAGGCAGTACTTC.

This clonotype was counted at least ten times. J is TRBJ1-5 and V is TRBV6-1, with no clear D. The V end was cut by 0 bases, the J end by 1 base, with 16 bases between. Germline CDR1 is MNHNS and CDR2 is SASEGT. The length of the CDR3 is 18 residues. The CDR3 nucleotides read TGTGCCAGCAGTGAAGCTGGGTTCTGGAGTAAGAGCAATCAGCCCCAGCATTTT. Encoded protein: CASSEAGFWSKSNQPQHF.

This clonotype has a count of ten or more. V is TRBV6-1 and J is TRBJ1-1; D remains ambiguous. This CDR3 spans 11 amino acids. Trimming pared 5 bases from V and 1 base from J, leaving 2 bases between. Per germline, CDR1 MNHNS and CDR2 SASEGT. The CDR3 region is CASSKNTEAFF. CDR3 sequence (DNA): TGTGCCAGCAGTAAGAACACTGAAGCTTTCTTT.

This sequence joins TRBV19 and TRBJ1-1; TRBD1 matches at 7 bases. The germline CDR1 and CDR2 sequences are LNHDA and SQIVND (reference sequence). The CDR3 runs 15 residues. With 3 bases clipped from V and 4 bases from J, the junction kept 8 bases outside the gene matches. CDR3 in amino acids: CASSMTGFRGTEAFF. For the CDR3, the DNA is TGTGCCAGTAGTATGACAGGGTTCAGGGGCACTGAAGCTTTCTTT.

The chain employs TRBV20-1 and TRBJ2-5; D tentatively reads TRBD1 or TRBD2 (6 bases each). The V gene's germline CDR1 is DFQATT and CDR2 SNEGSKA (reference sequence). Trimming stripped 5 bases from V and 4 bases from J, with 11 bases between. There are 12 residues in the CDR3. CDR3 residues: CSAPKGGETQYF. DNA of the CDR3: TGCAGTGCTCCAAAGGGGGGAGAGACCCAGTACTTC.

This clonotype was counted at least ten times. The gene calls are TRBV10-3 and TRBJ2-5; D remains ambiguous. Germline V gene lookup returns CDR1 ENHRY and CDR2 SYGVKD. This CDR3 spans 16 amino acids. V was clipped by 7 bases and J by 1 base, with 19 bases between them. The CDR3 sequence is CAITDRPSATQETQYF. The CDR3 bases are TGTGCCATCACTGATCGACCCTCAGCGACCCAAGAGACCCAGTACTTC.